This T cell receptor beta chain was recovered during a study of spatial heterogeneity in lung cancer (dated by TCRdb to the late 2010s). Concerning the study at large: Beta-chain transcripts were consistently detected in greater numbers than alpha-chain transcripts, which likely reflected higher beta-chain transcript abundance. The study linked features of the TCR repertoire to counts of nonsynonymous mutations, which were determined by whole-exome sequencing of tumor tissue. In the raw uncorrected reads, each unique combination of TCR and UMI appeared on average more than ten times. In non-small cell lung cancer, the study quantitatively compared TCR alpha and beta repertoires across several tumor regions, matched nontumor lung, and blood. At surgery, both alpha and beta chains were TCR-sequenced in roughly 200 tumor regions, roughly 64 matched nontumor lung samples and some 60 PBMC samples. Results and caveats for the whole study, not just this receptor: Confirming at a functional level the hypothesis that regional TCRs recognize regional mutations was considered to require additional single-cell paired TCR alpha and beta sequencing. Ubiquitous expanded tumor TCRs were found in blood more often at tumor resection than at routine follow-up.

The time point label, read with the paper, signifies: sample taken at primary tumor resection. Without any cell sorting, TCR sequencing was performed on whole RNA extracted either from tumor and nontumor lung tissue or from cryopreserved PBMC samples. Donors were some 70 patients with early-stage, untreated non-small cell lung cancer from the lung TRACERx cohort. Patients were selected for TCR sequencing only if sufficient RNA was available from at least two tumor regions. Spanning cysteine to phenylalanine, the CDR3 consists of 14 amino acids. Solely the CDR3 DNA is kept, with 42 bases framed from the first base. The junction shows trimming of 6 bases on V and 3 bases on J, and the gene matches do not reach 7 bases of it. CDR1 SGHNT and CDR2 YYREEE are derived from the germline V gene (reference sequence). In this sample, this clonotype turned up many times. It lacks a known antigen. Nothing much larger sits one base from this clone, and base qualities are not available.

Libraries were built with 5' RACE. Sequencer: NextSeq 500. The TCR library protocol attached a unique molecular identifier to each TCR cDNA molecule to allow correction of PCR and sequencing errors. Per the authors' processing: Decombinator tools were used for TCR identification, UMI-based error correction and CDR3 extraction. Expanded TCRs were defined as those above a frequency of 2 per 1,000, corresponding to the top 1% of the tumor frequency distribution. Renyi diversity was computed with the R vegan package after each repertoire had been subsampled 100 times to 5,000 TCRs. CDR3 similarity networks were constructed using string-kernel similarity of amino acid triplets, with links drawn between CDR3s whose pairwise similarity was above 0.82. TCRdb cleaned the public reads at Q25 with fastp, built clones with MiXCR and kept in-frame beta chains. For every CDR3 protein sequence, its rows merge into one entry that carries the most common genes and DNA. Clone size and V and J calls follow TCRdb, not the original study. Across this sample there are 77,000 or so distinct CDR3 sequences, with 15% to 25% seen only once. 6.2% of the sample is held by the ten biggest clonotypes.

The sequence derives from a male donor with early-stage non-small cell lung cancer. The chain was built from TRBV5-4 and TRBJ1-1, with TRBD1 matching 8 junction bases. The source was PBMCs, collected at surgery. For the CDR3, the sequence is CASTRDRPDTEAFF. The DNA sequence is TGTGCCAGCACCCGGGACAGGCCTGACACTGAAGCTTTCTTT.